This T cell receptor (beta chain) emerged from a study of blood T cell repertoires in COVID-19 (TCRdb year 2020). A note on the overall study: Samples covering the acute and convalescent phases of COVID-19 were provided by collaborators in the United States, Italy and Spain. The material from the prospective study consisted of cDNA or gDNA derived from T cells, B-cell-depleted T cells, or PBMCs. The dataset comprised deeply sampled blood TCRbeta repertoires from subjects exposed to, actively infected with, or recovered from COVID-19. The repertoires were made available in a free public database intended to serve as a resource for research on the immune response to SARS-CoV-2. Samples came from the ongoing ImmuneRACE study (first 160 participants) plus 1,254 subjects from 6 global collaborators. Sample metadata almost always included a de-identified subject ID, COVID-19 status, age in years and sex. HLA class I and class II types, where available, came from metadata supplied by the sample provider rather than from assay-based typing. The study at large found these results: How much clinical and demographic metadata was included differed by source and by participant, and the metadata was provided uncurated.

Sequences MDHEN (CDR1) and SYDVKM (CDR2) are obtained from the germline V gene. The CDR3 runs 17 amino acids, cysteine and phenylalanine included. The read is trimmed to its CDR3 DNA, 51 bases read in frame from base 1. The V end loses 1 base and the J end loses 3 bases, and a stretch of 16 bases separates them. Each collaborating institution followed its own protocols to collect whole blood in K2EDTA tubes. For TCRbeta analysis, collaborators shipped samples as frozen whole blood, isolated PBMCs, or DNA extracted from either of those sample types. Comments on this clone: Its antigen is not yet known. Base qualities are not recorded, but no much larger clone differs from it by a single base.

TCRbeta CDR3 regions were amplified from genomic DNA by means of the immunoSEQ Assay, a bias-controlled multiplex PCR. As for the authors' bioinformatics: Nucleated cell counts per sample were estimated from amplification of reference gene primers within the assay. To quantify the absolute abundance of each unique TCRbeta CDR3 rearrangement, sequence reads were collapsed and filtered. For each sample, productive Simpson clonality was calculated as the square root of Simpson's diversity index across productive rearrangements. TCRdb carries this immuneACCESS record with in-frame sequences only. Its versions omit some clonotypes, under half of them owing to an unresolved V gene in the studies checked, with the rest unexplained. V, J and clone size derive from that table, while D and trimming were established from the DNA sequence. The sample records 55,000 to 65,000 clones, around 86% of which are singletons. Roughly 12% of the sample lies in the top ten.

The rearranged segments are TRBV28 and TRBJ1-3; the D gene is perhaps TRBD1, from 5 matching bases. The source material was peripheral blood. This sequence was found in a human donor in a cohort sampled during active COVID-19. The bases are TGTGCCAGCAGTTTATACACCACAGGATCCGTTGGAAACACCATATATTTT. Its product reads: CASSLYTTGSVGNTIYF.